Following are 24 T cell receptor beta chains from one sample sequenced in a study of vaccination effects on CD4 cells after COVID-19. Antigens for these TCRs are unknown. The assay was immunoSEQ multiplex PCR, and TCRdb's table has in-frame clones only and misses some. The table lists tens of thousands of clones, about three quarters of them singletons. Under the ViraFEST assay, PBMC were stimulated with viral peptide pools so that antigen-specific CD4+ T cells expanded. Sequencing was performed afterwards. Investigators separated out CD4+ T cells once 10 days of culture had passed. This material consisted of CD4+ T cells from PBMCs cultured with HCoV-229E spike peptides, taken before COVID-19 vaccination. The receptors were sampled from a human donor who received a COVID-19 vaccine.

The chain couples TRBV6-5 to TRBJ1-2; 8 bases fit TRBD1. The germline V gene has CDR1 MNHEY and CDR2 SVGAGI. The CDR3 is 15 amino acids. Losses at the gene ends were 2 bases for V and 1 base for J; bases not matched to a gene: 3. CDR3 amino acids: CASSYRTGLNYGYTF. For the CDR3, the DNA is TGTGCCAGCAGTTACAGGACAGGGCTTAACTATGGCTACACCTTC.

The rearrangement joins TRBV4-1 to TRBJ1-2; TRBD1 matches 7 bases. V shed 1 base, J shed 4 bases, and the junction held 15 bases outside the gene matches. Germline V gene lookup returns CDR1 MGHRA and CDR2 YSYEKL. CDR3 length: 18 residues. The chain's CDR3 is CASSQGPAPTGTAYGYTF. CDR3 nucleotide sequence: TGCGCCAGCAGCCAAGGCCCGGCTCCGACAGGGACGGCCTATGGCTACACCTTC.

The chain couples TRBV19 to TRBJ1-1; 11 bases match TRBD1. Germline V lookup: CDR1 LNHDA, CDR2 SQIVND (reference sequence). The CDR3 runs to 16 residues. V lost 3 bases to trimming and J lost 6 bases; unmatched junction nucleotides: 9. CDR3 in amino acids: CASSILRTGQGAEAFF. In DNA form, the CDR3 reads TGTGCCAGTAGTATTTTAAGAACGGGACAGGGGGCTGAAGCTTTCTTT.

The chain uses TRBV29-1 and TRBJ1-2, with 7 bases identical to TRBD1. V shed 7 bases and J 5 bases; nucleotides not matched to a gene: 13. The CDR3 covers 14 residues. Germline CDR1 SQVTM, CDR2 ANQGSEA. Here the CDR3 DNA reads TGCAGCGCCGAACCCACAGGGGATAGGTATGGCTACACCTTC. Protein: CSAEPTGDRYGYTF.

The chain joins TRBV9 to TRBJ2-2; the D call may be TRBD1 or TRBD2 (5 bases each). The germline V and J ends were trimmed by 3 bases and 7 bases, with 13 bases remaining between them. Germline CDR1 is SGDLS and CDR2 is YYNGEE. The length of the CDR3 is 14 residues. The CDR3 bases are TGTGCCAGCAGCGCACTGGGACCGCACGGGGAGCTGTTTTTT. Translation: CASSALGPHGELFF.

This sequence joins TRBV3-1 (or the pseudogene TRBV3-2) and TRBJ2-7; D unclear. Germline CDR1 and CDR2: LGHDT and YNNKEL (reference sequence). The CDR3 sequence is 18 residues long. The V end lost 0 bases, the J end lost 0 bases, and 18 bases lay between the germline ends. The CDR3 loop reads CASSQDPLDPRASYEQYF. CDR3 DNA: TGTGCCAGCAGCCAAGACCCCCTCGATCCAAGGGCCTCCTACGAGCAGTACTTC.

CDR3 region: CASSLSESPLHF. CDR3 sequence (DNA): TGTGCCAGTAGTCTATCCGAGTCACCCCTCCACTTT. The chain combines TRBV19 with TRBJ1-6; no clear D gene. Germline lookup yields CDR1 LNHDA and CDR2 SQIVND (reference sequence). The CDR3 is 12 amino acids. Deletions cut 5 bases from V and 10 bases from J, with 9 bases between.

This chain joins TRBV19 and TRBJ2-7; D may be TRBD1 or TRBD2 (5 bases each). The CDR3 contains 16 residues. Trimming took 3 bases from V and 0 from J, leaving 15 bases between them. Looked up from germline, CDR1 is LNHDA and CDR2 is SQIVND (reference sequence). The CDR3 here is CASSIWGSLNSYEQYF. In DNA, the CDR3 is TGTGCCAGTAGTATTTGGGGGAGCCTGAACTCCTACGAGCAGTACTTC.

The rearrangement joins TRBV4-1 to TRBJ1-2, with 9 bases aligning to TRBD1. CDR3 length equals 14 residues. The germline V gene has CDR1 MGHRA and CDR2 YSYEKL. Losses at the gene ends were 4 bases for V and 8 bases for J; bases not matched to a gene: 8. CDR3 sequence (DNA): TGCGCCAGCAGCCTCCCCGGACAGGGGAAAGGCTACACCTTC. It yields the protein CASSLPGQGKGYTF.

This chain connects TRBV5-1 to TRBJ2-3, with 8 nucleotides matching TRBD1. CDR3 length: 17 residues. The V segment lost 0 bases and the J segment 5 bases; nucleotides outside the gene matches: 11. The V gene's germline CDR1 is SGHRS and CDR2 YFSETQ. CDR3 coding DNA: TGCGCCAGCAGCTTGGCCTATACAGGGGGTGGGCTAGATACGCAGTATTTT. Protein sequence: CASSLAYTGGGLDTQYF.

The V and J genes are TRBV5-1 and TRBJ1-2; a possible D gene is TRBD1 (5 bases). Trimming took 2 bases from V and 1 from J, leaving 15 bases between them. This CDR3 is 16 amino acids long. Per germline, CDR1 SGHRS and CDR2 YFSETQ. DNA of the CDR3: TGCGCCAGCAGCTTCACCCAGGGTTTGATTAACTATGGCTACACCTTC. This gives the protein CASSFTQGLINYGYTF.

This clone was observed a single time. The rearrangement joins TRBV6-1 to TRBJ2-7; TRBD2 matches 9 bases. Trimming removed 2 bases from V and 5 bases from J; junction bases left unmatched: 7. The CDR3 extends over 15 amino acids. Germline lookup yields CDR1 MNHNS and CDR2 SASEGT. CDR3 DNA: TGTGCCAGCAGTGAAATAGCGGGAGTTCCTAACGAGCAGTACTTC. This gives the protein CASSEIAGVPNEQYF.

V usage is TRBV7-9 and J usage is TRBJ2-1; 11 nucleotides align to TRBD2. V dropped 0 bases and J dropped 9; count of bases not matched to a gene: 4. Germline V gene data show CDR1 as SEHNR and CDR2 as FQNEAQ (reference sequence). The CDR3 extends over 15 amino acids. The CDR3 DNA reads TGTGCCAGCAGCTTAGCTAGCGGGGGGGCTAGTGAGCAGTTCTTC. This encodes CASSLASGGASEQFF.

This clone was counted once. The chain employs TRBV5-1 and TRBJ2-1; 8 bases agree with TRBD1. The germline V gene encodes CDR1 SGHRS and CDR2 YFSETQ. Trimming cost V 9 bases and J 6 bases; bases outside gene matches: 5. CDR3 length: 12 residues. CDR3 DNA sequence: TGCGCCACCGGACAGGGCGGCAATGAGCAGTTCTTC. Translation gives CATGQGGNEQFF.

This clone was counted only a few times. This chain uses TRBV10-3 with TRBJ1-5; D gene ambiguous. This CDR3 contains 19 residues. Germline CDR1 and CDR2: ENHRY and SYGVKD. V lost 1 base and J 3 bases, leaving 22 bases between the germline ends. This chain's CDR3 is CAISEFGVTTSSPNQPQHF. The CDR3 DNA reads TGTGCCATCAGTGAGTTCGGGGTCACTACCTCTAGTCCCAATCAGCCCCAGCATTTT.

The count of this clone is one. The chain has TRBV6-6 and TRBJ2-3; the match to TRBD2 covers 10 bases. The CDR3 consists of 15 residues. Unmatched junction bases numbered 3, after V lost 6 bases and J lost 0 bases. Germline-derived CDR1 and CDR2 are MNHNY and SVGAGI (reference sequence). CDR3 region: CASSSAGGSTDTQYF. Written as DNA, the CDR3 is TGTGCCAGCAGCTCAGCGGGGGGGAGCACAGATACGCAGTATTTT.

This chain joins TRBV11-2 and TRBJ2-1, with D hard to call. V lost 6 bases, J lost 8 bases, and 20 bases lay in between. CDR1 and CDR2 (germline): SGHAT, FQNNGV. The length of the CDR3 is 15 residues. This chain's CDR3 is CASSKGLTDQHEQFF. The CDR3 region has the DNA TGTGCCAGCAGTAAGGGTCTGACGGACCAACATGAGCAGTTCTTC.

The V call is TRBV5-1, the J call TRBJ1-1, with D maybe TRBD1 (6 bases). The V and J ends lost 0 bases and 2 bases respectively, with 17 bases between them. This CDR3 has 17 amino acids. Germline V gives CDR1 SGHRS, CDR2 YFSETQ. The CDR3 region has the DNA TGCGCCAGCAGCTTGGCCTCCGGGGGGGGCCCAAACACTGAAGCTTTCTTT. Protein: CASSLASGGGPNTEAFF.

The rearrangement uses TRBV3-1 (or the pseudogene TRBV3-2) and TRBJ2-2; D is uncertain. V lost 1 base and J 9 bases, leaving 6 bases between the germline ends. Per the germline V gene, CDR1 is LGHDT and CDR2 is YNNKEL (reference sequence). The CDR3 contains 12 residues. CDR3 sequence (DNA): TGTGCCAGCAGCCAAGTAAATTGGGAGCTGTTTTTT. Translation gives CASSQVNWELFF.

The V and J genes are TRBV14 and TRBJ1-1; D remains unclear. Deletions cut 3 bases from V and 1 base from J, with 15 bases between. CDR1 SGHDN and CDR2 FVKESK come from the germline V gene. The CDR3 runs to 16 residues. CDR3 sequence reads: CASSHILRGRNTEAFF. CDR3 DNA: TGTGCCAGCAGCCACATATTGAGAGGACGGAACACTGAAGCTTTCTTT. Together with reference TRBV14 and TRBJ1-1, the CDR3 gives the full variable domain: EAGVTQFPSHSVIEKGQTVTLRCDPISGHDNLYWYRRVMGKEIKFLLHFVKESKQDESGMPNNRFLAERTGGTYSTLKVQPAELEDSGVYFCASSHILRGRNTEAFFGQGTRLTVV.

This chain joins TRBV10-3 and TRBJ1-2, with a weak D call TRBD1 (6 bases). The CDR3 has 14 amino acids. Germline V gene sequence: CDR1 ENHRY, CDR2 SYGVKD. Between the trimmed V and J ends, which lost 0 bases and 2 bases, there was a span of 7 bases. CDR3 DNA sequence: TGTGCCATCAGTGAGTCCCAGGGGAACTATGGCTACACCTTC. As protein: CAISESQGNYGYTF.

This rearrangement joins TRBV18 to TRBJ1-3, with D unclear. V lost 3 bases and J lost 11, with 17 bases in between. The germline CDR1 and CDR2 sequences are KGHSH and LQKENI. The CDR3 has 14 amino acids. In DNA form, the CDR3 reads TGTGCCAGCTCACCCGCCAGCGGCCTCCAGGCCATATATTTT. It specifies CASSPASGLQAIYF.

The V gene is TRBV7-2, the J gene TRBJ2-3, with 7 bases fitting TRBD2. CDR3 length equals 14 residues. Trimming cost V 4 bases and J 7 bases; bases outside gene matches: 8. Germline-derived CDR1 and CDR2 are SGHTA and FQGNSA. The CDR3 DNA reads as TGTGCCAGCAGCTCAGGCGGGGGTCTCAATACGCAGTATTTT. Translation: CASSSGGGLNTQYF.

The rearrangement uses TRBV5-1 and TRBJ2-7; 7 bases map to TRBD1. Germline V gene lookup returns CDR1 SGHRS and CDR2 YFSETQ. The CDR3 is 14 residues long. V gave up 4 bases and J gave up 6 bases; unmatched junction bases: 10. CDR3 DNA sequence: TGCGCCAGCAGCCGGACGACAGGGTTTAGCGAGCAGTACTTC. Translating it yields CASSRTTGFSEQYF.